The T cell receptor beta chain described here comes from a study of T cell responses to AZD1222 COVID-19 vaccine. Germline trimming cut 3 bases from V and 6 bases from J; bases unmatched to any gene: 9. Germline lookup yields CDR1 MGHRA and CDR2 YSYEKL. The CDR3 sequence is 15 residues long. TCRdb keeps only in-frame clones here, not all; method: immunoSEQ multiplex PCR. Of 150,000 to 200,000 clones listed, 92% are singletons. This sample comprised peripheral blood, obtained 28 days after the second AZD1222 dose. This receptor was identified in an adult who received the AZD1222 COVID-19 vaccine. The chain links TRBV4-1 to TRBJ2-3, with 7 positions matching TRBD1. The CDR3 DNA reads as TGCGCCAGCAGCCAGGAACTAGGGGGCCCCGATACGCAGTATTTT. Translation gives CASSQELGGPDTQYF.